One T cell receptor beta chain is described in this entry. Only in-frame clones appear in the TCRdb table, and some are missing; sequencing was by immunoSEQ multiplex PCR. The data hold around 2,000,000 clones, with 90% to 95% observed a single time. These data come from a study of shared clonotypes between healthy human individuals. The CDR3 contains 15 residues. V gave up 3 bases and J gave up 6 bases; unmatched junction bases: 6. CDR1 is ENHRY and CDR2 is SYGVKD in the germline V gene. This chain uses TRBV10-3 with TRBJ2-1, with TRBD2 matching 9 bases. The sequence was collected from a man in his late teens or twenties in good health. The source material was naive CD4+ T cells sorted from blood. Subset denoted: CD45RA+ positively selected. CDR3 DNA: TGTGCCATCAGTGAAAGACTAGCGGAAGCCAATGAGCAGTTCTTC. Translating it yields CAISERLAEANEQFF.